This T cell receptor (beta chain) was recorded in a study of blood T cell repertoires in COVID-19. In the study overall: Sites in the United States, Italy and Spain provided acute and convalescent COVID-19 samples. T cells, B-cell-depleted T cells, or PBMCs supplied cDNA or gDNA.

Germline V gives CDR1 LNHDA, CDR2 SQIVND (reference sequence). V lost 3 bases and J lost 5; bases outside the gene matches: 6. The CDR3 is 15 amino acids. Study processing details: Estimates of nucleated cell counts were drawn from the amplification of reference gene primers. Assay used: immunoSEQ multiplex PCR; TCRdb lists only in-frame clones, some missing. The V and J calls and clone size were taken over from that table, and D and trimming were inferred from the DNA. The sample carries roughly 140,000 clones, around 80% recorded once. Input material: peripheral blood. The clonotype originates from a woman in her fifties or sixties in a cohort sampled during active or convalescent COVID-19. This chain joins TRBV19 and TRBJ1-4; 7 bases align to TRBD1. The CDR3 protein is CASSIGTEMNEKLFF. The CDR3 DNA is TGTGCCAGTAGTATCGGGACAGAAATGAATGAAAAACTGTTTTTT.